This TCR beta chain was recorded in a study of CD8+ T cells in alopecia areata. Study-level points and caveats: More clonal than normal scalp was lesional scalp, particularly alopecia totalis/universalis.

As regards this clone: The target antigen is unknown.

RNA, once extracted, was reverse transcribed into cDNA for use as the sequencing template. TCRdb keeps only in-frame clones here, not all; method: immunoSEQ multiplex PCR. This table has under 200,000 clones, around 60% appearing once. Treatment in this sample: oral pan-JAK inhibitor, 5-10 mg twice daily. Trimming cost V 6 bases and J 1 base, with 9 bases left between them. The CDR3 loop spans 14 amino acids. Germline V gene data show CDR1 as MNHEY and CDR2 as SMNVEV (reference sequence). The origin of this receptor is a human donor with alopecia areata. The starting material was CD4+ T cells sorted from blood, obtained at week 24, from a patient treated with tofacitinib. V usage is TRBV27 and J usage is TRBJ2-2, with D perhaps matching TRBD2 (5 bases). Written as DNA, the CDR3 is TGTGCCAGCAGATTCGGGGTGAACACCGGGGAGCTGTTTTTT. Residues: CASRFGVNTGELFF.